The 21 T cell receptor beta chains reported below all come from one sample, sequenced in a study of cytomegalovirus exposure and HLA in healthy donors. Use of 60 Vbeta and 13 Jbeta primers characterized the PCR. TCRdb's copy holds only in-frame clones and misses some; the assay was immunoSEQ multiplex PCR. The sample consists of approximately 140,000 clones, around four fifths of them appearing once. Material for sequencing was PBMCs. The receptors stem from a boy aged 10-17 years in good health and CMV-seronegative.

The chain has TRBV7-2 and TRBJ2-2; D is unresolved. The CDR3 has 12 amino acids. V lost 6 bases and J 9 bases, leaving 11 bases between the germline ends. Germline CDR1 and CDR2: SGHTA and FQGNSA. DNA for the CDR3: TGTGCCAGCAGGCCACCTGACAGGGAGCTGTTTTTT. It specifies CASRPPDRELFF.

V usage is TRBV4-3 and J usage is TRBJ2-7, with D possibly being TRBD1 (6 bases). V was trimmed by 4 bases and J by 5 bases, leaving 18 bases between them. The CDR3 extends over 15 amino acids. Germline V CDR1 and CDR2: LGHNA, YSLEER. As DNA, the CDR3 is TGCGCCAGCAGCCTCGACGGGGCGCCAGGGGACGAGCAGTACTTC. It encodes CASSLDGAPGDEQYF.

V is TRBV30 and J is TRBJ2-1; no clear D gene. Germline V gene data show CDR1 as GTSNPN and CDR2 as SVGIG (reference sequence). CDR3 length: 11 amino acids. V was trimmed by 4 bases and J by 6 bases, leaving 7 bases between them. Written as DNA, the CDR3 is TGTGCCTGGATTAGAGGCAATGAGCAGTTCTTC. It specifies CAWIRGNEQFF.

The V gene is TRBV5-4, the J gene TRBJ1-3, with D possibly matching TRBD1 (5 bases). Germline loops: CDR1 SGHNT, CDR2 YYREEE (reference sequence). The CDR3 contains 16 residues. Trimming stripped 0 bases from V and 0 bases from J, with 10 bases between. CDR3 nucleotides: TGTGCCAGCAGCTTGGCCGGGGGGGGCTCTGGAAACACCATATATTTT. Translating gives CASSLAGGGSGNTIYF.

The CDR3 DNA follows: TGTGCCAGCAGTTTATCGATCGGGGAGAACACTGAAGCTTTCTTT. Translated, it gives CASSLSIGENTEAFF. The chain uses TRBV27 and TRBJ1-1; no definite D call. From germline, CDR1 is MNHEY and CDR2 SMNVEV (reference sequence). This CDR3 has 15 residues. V gave up 0 bases and J gave up 1 base, with 9 bases separating them.

The CDR3 DNA sequence: TGTGCCTGTTATCAGGGACAGGGGGGTGGCTACACCTTC. Translation: CACYQGQGGGYTF. This chain uses TRBV30 with TRBJ1-2; 11 bases match TRBD1. The CDR3 covers 13 residues. The trim removed 6 bases at V and 7 bases at J, leaving 7 bases unmatched. CDR1 and CDR2 from the germline V gene are GTSNPN and SVGIG (reference sequence).

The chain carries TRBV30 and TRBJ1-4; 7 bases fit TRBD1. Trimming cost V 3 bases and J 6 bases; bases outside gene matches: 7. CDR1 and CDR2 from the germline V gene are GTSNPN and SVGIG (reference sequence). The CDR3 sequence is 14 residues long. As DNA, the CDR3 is TGTGCCTGGAGCCAACAGGGGAACCATGAAAAACTGTTTTTT. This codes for CAWSQQGNHEKLFF. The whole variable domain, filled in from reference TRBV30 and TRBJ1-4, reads SQTIHQWPATLVQPVGSPLSLECTVEGTSNPNLYWYRQAAGRGLQLLFYSVGIGQISSEVPQNLSASRPQDRQFILSSKKLLLSDSGFYLCAWSQQGNHEKLFFGSGTQLSVL.

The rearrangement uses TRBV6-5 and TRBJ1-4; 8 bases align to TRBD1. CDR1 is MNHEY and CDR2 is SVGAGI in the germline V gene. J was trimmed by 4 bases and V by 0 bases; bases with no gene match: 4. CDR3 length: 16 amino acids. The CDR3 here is CASSYSRTGLNEKLFF. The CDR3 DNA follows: TGTGCCAGCAGTTACTCGCGGACAGGGCTTAATGAAAAACTGTTTTTT.

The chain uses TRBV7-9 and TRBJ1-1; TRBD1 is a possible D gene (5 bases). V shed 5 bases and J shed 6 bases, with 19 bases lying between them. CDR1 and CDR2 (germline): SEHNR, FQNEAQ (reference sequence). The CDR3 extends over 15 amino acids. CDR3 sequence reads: CASSPTDIVFAEAFF. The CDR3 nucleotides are TGTGCCAGCAGCCCGACGGACATCGTATTCGCTGAAGCTTTCTTT.

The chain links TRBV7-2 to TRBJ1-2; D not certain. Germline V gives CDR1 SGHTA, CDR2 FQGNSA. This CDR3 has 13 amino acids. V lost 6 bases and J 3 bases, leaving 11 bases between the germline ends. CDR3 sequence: CASRPAGDYGYTF. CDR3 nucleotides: TGTGCCAGCAGGCCAGCAGGTGACTATGGCTACACCTTC.

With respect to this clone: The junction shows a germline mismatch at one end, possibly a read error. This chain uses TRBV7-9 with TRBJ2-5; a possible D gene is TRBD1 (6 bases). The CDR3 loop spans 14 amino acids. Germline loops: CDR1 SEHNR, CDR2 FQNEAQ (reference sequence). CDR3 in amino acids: CSSSLDRSSGTQYF. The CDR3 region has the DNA TGTTCCAGCAGCTTAGACAGGAGTTCGGGGACCCAGTACTTC.

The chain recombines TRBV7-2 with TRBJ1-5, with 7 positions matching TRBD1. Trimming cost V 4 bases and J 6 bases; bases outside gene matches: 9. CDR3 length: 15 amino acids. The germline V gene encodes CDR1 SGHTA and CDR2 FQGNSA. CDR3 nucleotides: TGTGCCAGCAGCTCTGGGGGACAGAATTTTCAGCCCCAGCATTTT. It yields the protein CASSSGGQNFQPQHF.

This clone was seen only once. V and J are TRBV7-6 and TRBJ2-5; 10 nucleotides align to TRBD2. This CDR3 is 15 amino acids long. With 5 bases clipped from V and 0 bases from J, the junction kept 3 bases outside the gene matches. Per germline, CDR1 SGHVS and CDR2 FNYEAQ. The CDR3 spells CASSKTSGYQETQYF. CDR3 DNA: TGTGCCAGCAGCAAGACTAGCGGGTACCAAGAGACCCAGTACTTC.

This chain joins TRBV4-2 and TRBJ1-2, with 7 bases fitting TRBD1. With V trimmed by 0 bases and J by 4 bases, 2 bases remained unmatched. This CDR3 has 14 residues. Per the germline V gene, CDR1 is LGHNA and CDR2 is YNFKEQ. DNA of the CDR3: TGTGCCAGCAGCCAAGAGGCAGGGGGCTATGGCTACACCTTC. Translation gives CASSQEAGGYGYTF.

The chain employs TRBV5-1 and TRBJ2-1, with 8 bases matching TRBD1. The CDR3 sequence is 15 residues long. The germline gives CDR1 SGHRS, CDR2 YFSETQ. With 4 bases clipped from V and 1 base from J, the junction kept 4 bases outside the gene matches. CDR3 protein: CASSRDRPSYNEQFF. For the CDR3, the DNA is TGCGCCAGCAGCCGGGACAGGCCTTCCTACAATGAGCAGTTCTTC.

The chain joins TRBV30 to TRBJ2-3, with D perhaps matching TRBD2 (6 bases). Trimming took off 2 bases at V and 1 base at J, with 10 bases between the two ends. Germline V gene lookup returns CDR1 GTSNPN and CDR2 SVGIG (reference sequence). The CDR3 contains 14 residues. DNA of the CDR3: TGTGCCTGGAGTCTAGGGGAGGGCACAGATACGCAGTATTTT. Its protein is CAWSLGEGTDTQYF.

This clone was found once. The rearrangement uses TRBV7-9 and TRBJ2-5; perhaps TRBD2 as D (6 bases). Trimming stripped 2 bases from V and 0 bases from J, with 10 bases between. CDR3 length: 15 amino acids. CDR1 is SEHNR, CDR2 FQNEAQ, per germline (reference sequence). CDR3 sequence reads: CASSLTRDYQETQYF. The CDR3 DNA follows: TGTGCCAGCAGCTTAACCCGGGACTACCAAGAGACCCAGTACTTC. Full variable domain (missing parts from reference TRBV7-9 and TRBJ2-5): DTGVSQNPRHKITKRGQNVTFRCDPISEHNRLYWYRQTLGQGPEFLTYFQNEAQLEKSRLLSDRFSAERPKGSFSTLEIQRTEQGDSAMYLCASSLTRDYQETQYFGPGTRLLVL.

As DNA, the CDR3 is TGTGCCAGCAGTGTGAGAGGGACTAGCGGGAGGACGACAGATACGCAGTATTTT. This gives the protein CASSVRGTSGRTTDTQYF. This chain joins TRBV2 and TRBJ2-3; TRBD2 agrees at 15 bases. With V trimmed by 4 bases and J by 3 bases, 8 bases remained unmatched. The germline V gene encodes CDR1 SNHLY and CDR2 FYNNEI. The CDR3 is made up of 18 amino acids.

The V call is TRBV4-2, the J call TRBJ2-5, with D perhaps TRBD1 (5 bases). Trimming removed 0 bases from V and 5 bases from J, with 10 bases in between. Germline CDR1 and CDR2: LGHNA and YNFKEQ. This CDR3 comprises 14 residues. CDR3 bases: TGTGCCAGCAGCCAAGAAGCAGGGTTCGAGACCCAGTACTTC. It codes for CASSQEAGFETQYF.

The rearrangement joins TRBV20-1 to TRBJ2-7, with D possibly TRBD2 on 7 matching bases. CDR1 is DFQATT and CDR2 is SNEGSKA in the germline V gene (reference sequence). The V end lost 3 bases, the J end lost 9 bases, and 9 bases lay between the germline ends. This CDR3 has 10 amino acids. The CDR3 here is CSARGGRQYF. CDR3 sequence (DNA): TGCAGTGCTAGGGGGGGGCGGCAGTACTTC.

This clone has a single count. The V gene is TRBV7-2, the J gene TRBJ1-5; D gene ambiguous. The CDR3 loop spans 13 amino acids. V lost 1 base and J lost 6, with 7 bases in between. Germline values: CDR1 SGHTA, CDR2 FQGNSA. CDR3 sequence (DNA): TGTGCCAGCAGCTTAGTCACGGGTCAGCCCCAGCATTTT. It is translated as CASSLVTGQPQHF.